The 12 T cell receptor beta chains below were found in one sample sequenced in a study of blood T cell repertoires in COVID-19 (dated by TCRdb to 2018 to 2021). The library was built by means of the immunoSEQ multiplex PCR assay. Held by TCRdb, this immuneACCESS table contains in-frame sequences only and omits some clones. Under half of the omission traces to an unresolved V gene where checked; the cause of the rest is unknown. The sample table contains about 200,000 clones; only one count was recorded for 85% to 90% of them. Of the sample, around 6.5% falls within the top ten clones. The sample taken for sequencing was peripheral blood. These receptor sequences come from a man at least 80 years old with acute or convalescent COVID-19.

The chain is built from TRBV5-1 and TRBJ2-1; a weak D match, TRBD2 (5 bases). Trimming left V 0 bases short and J 7 bases short, with 8 bases between. Germline-derived CDR1 and CDR2 are SGHRS and YFSETQ. This CDR3 has 13 amino acids. The CDR3 nucleotides read TGCGCCAGCAGCTTGGGACTACTGAATGAGCAGTTCTTC. The encoded protein is CASSLGLLNEQFF. Based on the CDR3 plus reference TRBV5-1 and TRBJ2-1, the full variable domain is KAGVTQTPRYLIKTRGQQVTLSCSPISGHRSVSWYQQTPGQGLQFLFEYFSETQRNKGNFPGRFSGRQFSNSRSEMNVSTLELGDSALYLCASSLGLLNEQFFGPGTRLTVL.

The count of this clone is one. The J gene is TRBJ2-1, the V gene TRBV5-1; 9 positions match TRBD2. The ends lost 1 base at V and 7 bases at J; junction bases unmatched: 9. This CDR3 contains 16 residues. Germline loops: CDR1 SGHRS, CDR2 YFSETQ. The CDR3 DNA reads TGCGCCAGCAGCTTGAGACTAGCGGTCCCGAGAAATGAGCAGTTCTTC. Residues: CASSLRLAVPRNEQFF.

The rearrangement links TRBV2 to TRBJ2-1, with 9 bases that match TRBD1. This CDR3 is built from 15 residues. Germline loops: CDR1 SNHLY, CDR2 FYNNEI. V lost 1 base, J lost 7 bases, and 5 bases stayed unmatched. The CDR3 sequence: CASSEEQGAANEQFF. The DNA for the CDR3 is TGTGCCAGCAGTGAAGAACAGGGGGCAGCGAATGAGCAGTTCTTC.

A word on this clone: Other DNA sequences in this specimen translate into the identical CDR3. The chain links TRBV19 to TRBJ1-5; D is unresolved. Trimming pared 5 bases from V and 3 bases from J, leaving 8 bases between. The CDR3 sequence is 13 residues long. CDR1 and CDR2 (germline): LNHDA, SQIVND (reference sequence). DNA of the CDR3: TGTGCCAGTAGTCGCCAGATCAATCAGCCCCAGCATTTT. Translated: CASSRQINQPQHF.

This chain joins TRBV6-4 and TRBJ1-2; the match to TRBD1 covers 7 bases. This CDR3 has 14 amino acids. Germline CDR1 reads MRHNA; CDR2 reads SNTAGT. V dropped 5 bases and J dropped 3; count of bases not matched to a gene: 6. The CDR3, as DNA: TGTGCCAGCAGTCCTAGACAGGGTTACTATGGCTACACCTTC. Translation: CASSPRQGYYGYTF.

The gene calls are TRBV28 and TRBJ2-7; 11 bases are shared with TRBD2. From germline, CDR1 is MDHEN and CDR2 SYDVKM. J was trimmed by 0 bases and V by 7 bases; bases with no gene match: 2. There are 14 residues in the CDR3. The CDR3 DNA follows: TGTGCCAGCACCACTAGCGGGAGCTCCTACGAGCAGTACTTC. This sequence encodes CASTTSGSSYEQYF.

The chain couples TRBV29-1 to TRBJ2-7; D ambiguous. This CDR3 comprises 12 residues. Germline lookup yields CDR1 SQVTM and CDR2 ANQGSEA. Trimming removed 7 bases from V and 2 bases from J, with 12 bases in between. This CDR3 is CSAPGPTYEQYV. The CDR3 coding sequence is TGCAGCGCCCCCGGTCCCACCTACGAGCAGTACGTC.

The rearrangement links TRBV27 to TRBJ2-1; D perhaps matches TRBD2 (6 bases). Between the trimmed V and J ends, which lost 5 bases and 9 bases, there was a span of 17 bases. This CDR3 spans 14 amino acids. Germline V gives CDR1 MNHEY, CDR2 SMNVEV (reference sequence). The CDR3 DNA is TGTGCCAGCAGTCTCAACCACCCAGCGGGTGAGCAGTTCTTC. It is translated as CASSLNHPAGEQFF.

The CDR3 loop reads CASSPLAGELFF. The CDR3 DNA reads TGTGCCAGCTCACCACTCGCCGGGGAGCTGTTTTTT. The V call is TRBV18, the J call TRBJ2-2, with D unresolved. The V end was cut by 1 base, the J end by 6 bases, with 3 bases between. Germline CDR1 and CDR2: KGHSH and LQKENI. The CDR3 is 12 amino acids.

The chain carries TRBV19 and TRBJ1-1; D gene unclear. There are 13 residues in the CDR3. V lost 8 bases and J 1 base, leaving 11 bases between the germline ends. Germline values: CDR1 LNHDA, CDR2 SQIVND (reference sequence). The CDR3 nucleotides read TGTGCCAGTTTTAGGAGAGGGAACACTGAAGCTTTCTTT. As protein: CASFRRGNTEAFF.

The chain recombines TRBV28 with TRBJ1-6; no clear D gene. Trimming removed 6 bases from V and 10 bases from J, with 10 bases in between. The CDR3 runs to 12 residues. Germline-derived CDR1 and CDR2 are MDHEN and SYDVKM. The CDR3 DNA reads as TGTGCCAGCAGGGAGGGAGGCTCACCCCTCCACTTT. Translation: CASREGGSPLHF. Based on the CDR3 plus reference TRBV28 and TRBJ1-6, the full variable domain is DVKVTQSSRYLVKRTGEKVFLECVQDMDHENMFWYRQDPGLGLRLIYFSYDVKMKEKGDIPEGYSVSREKKERFSLILESASTNQTSMYLCASREGGSPLHFGNGTRLTVT.

The chain joins TRBV7-2 to TRBJ2-5; TRBD2 might be the D (6 bases). Germline V lookup: CDR1 SGHTA, CDR2 FQGNSA. V was clipped by 5 bases and J by 5 bases, with 24 bases between them. This CDR3 is built from 17 residues. In DNA form, the CDR3 reads TGTGCCAGCAGCCCCAGTTTAATCGGGAGAGGGGCTGAGACCCAGTACTTC. Translation gives CASSPSLIGRGAETQYF.